This T cell receptor beta chain was sequenced during a study of OX40 agonist ivuxolimab in advanced cancers. Study overall: Subjects had a mean age of around 60 years, with a range of about 23 to 79; just over 80% were male. Study-wide results and limits: Both blood CD4+ and CD8+ T cells showed clonal growth by week 6 at 0.1 to 3.0 mg/kg.

Libraries were prepared by immunoSEQ multiplex PCR; TCRdb keeps only in-frame clonotypes and omits some of them. The table has more than 45,000 clones, over 85% seen once; the top ten hold about 45%. V shed 0 bases and J shed 2 bases, with 7 bases lying between them. The CDR3 totals 14 residues. CDR1 ENHRY and CDR2 SYGVKD come from the germline V gene. With respect to this clone: Its antigen remains unknown.

This receptor was identified in an adult with an advanced solid tumor such as melanoma, head and neck, liver or kidney cancer. The sample was CD4+ or CD8+ T cells sorted from blood, taken in a trial of the OX40 agonist ivuxolimab. The rearrangement uses TRBV10-3 and TRBJ1-1, with D possibly being TRBD1 (5 bases). CDR3 loop: CAISESGGNTEAFF. CDR3 nucleotides: TGTGCCATCAGTGAGTCGGGGGGAAACACTGAAGCTTTCTTT.